The 7 T cell receptor beta chains below come from one sample, sequenced in a study of blood T cells in healthy people across ages. It was with a sample-barcoded 5' primer and a J-beta primer mix that a second PCR of roughly 7 to 12 cycles was run. A single record per CDR3 protein comes from TCRdb applying MiXCR to the 5' RACE reads. The profile covers 800,000 to 950,000 distinct CDR3 sequences, with around 49% appearing a single time and over 10% taken by the ten largest. Sequencing used blood. The source of these receptors is a man aged 30 to 45 in good health.

This clonotype was picked up a small number of times. This chain connects TRBV28 to TRBJ2-7, with 10 bases matching TRBD1. This CDR3 is 14 amino acids long. Looked up from germline, CDR1 is MDHEN and CDR2 is SYDVKM. Unmatched junction bases numbered 6, after V lost 4 bases and J lost 6 bases. Here the CDR3 reads CASSSGTGVAEQYF. DNA for the CDR3: TGTGCCAGCAGTTCCGGGACAGGGGTAGCCGAGCAGTACTTC.

The V call is TRBV3-1, the J call TRBJ1-5; D perhaps matches TRBD1 (5 bases). Germline loops: CDR1 LGHDT, CDR2 YNNKEL (reference sequence). The CDR3 covers 17 residues. V lost 0 bases to trimming and J lost 2 bases, with 14 bases between them. For the CDR3, the DNA is TGTGCCAGCAGCCAAGATACAGGACCGCGAGGCAATCAGCCCCAGCATTTT. Encoded protein: CASSQDTGPRGNQPQHF.

V gene TRBV12-3 or TRBV12-4 combines with J gene TRBJ1-1, with 11 bases aligning to TRBD1. The CDR3 is made up of 13 amino acids. V was pared by 6 bases and J by 9 bases, with 6 bases of the junction left unmatched. This chain's CDR3 is CASSRDRGYQAFF. CDR3 sequence (DNA): TGTGCCAGCAGCCGGGACAGGGGGTATCAAGCTTTCTTT.

The chain links TRBV7-2 to TRBJ2-3; TRBD1 matches at 12 bases. V was clipped by 4 bases and J by 6 bases; unmatched bases: 5. Germline V CDR1 and CDR2: SGHTA, FQGNSA. This CDR3 region has 15 residues. The CDR3 region is CASSSGDRGLDTQYF. The CDR3 DNA reads as TGTGCCAGCAGCTCAGGGGACAGGGGGCTGGATACGCAGTATTTT.

This clonotype was observed a handful of times. This chain connects TRBV29-1 to TRBJ2-5, with D unclear. Between the trimmed V and J ends, which lost 6 bases and 5 bases, there was a span of 1 base. The CDR3 extends over 8 amino acids. The germline CDR1 and CDR2 sequences are SQVTM and ANQGSEA. The DNA for the CDR3 is TGCAGCGTGGAGACCCAGTACTTC. Translating gives CSVETQYF.

This clonotype occurred a few times. The rearrangement links TRBV2 to TRBJ2-4; D is uncertain. The assigned J gene may be wrong: the sequence end matches TRBJ2-7 better. CDR3 length: 12 amino acids. The germline CDR1 and CDR2 sequences are SNHLY and FYNNEI. The CDR3 spells CASSELRNEQYF. DNA for the CDR3: TGTGCCAGCAGTGAACTGAGGAACGAGCAGTACTTC.

The V and J genes are TRBV2 and TRBJ1-3, with D tentatively TRBD1 (5 bases). Per the germline V gene, CDR1 is SNHLY and CDR2 is FYNNEI. Between the trimmed V and J ends, which lost 7 bases and 2 bases, there was a span of 18 bases. The CDR3 contains 16 residues. The CDR3 nucleotides read TGTGCCAGCATCCAAGCGCTGGGGGTCGCTGGAAACACCATATATTTT. It codes for CASIQALGVAGNTIYF.